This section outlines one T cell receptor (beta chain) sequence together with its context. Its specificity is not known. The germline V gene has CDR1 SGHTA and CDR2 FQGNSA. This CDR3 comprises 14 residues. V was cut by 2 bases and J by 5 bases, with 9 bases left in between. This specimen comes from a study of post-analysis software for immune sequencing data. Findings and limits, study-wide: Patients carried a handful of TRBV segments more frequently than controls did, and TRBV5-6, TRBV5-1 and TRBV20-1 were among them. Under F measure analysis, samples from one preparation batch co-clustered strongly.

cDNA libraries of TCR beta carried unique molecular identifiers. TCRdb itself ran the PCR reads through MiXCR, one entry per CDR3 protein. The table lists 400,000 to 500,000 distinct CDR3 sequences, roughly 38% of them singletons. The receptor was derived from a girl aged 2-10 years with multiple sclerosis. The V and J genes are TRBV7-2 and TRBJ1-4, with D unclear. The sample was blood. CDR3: CASSLSRQNEKLFF. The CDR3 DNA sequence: TGTGCCAGCAGCTTAAGTCGGCAGAATGAAAAACTGTTTTTT.